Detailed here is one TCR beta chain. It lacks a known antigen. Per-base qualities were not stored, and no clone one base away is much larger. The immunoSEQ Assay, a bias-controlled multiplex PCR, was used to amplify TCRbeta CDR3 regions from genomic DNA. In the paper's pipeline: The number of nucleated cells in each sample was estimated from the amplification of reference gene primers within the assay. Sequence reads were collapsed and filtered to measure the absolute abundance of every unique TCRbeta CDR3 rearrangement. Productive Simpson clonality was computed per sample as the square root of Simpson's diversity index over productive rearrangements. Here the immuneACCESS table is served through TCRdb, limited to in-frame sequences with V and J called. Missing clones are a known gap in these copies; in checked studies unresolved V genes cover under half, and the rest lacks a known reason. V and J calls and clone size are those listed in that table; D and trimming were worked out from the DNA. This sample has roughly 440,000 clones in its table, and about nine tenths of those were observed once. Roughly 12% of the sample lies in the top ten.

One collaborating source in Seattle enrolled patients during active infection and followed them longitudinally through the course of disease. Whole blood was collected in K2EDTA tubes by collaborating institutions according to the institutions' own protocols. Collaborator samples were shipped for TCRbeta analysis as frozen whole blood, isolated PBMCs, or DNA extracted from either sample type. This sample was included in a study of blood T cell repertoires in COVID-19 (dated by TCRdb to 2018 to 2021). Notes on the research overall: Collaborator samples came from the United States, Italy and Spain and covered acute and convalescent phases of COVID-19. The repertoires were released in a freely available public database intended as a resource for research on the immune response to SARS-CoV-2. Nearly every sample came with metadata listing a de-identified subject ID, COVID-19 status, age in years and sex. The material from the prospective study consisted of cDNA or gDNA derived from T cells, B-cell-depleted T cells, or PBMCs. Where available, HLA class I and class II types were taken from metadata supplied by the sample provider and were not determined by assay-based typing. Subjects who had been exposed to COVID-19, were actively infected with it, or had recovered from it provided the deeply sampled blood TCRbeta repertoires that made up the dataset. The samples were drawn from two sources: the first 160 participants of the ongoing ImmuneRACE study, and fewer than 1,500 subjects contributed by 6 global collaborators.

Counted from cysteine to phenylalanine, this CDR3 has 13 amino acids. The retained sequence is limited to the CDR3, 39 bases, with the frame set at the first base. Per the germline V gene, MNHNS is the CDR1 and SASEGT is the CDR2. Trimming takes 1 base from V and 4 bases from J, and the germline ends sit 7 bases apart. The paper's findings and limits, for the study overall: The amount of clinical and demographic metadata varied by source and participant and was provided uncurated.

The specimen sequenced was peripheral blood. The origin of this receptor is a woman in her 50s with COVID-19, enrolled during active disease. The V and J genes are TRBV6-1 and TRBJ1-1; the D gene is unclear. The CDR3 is CASSEGASTEAFF. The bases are TGTGCCAGCAGTGAAGGAGCAAGCACTGAAGCTTTCTTT.